A single sample gave rise to the 11 T cell receptor beta chains below, sequenced in a study of blood T cells in healthy people across ages. With a J-beta primer mix and a sample-barcoded 5' primer, a second PCR ran roughly 6 to 11 cycles. TCRdb reanalysed the 5' RACE reads using MiXCR and keeps one entry per CDR3 protein. The sample has about 970,000 distinct CDR3 sequences, roughly 50% seen once; the top ten hold 20% to 25%. Sequenced material: blood. The source is a woman in her sixties in good health.

The CDR3 here is CSAPIQPGLAGGGEQFF. CDR3 DNA sequence: TGCAGTGCTCCTATCCAACCGGGACTAGCGGGAGGTGGGGAGCAGTTCTTC. The chain links TRBV20-1 to TRBJ2-1; 15 bases map to TRBD2. The J segment lost 10 bases and the V segment lost 5 bases, leaving 15 bases of the junction unmatched. Germline lookup yields CDR1 DFQATT and CDR2 SNEGSKA (reference sequence). This CDR3 spans 17 amino acids.

This clonotype was picked up a small number of times. CDR3 DNA sequence: TGCAGCGTTGAAGACTCCAGCTCCTACAATGAGCAGTTCTTC. Translating gives CSVEDSSSYNEQFF. The rearrangement uses TRBV29-1 and TRBJ2-1; no firm D call. Germline-derived CDR1 and CDR2 are SQVTM and ANQGSEA. The V end was cut by 0 bases, the J end by 0 bases, with 6 bases between. The CDR3 is 14 residues long.

The chain recombines TRBV6-2 or TRBV6-3 with TRBJ2-1; the D gene is possibly TRBD1 (5 bases). CDR1 is MNHEY and CDR2 is SVGEGT in the germline V gene. CDR3 length equals 13 residues. V dropped 7 bases and J dropped 3 bases, with 10 bases sitting between them. CDR3 residues: CASKDTLYNEQFF. CDR3 in DNA: TGTGCCAGCAAGGACACACTCTACAATGAGCAGTTCTTC.

This chain joins TRBV12-3 or TRBV12-4 and TRBJ1-1, with 9 bases fitting TRBD1. V gave up 2 bases and J gave up 6 bases; unmatched junction bases: 1. The CDR3 totals 13 residues. The CDR3 DNA reads TGTGCCAGCAGTTTAAGGGACAGGGCTGAAGCTTTCTTT. The encoded protein is CASSLRDRAEAFF.

This clonotype was counted a single time. This sequence joins TRBV30 and TRBJ1-2; D is possibly TRBD1 (5 bases). CDR3 length: 12 amino acids. V dropped 0 bases and J dropped 5 bases, with 7 bases sitting between them. The germline V gene has CDR1 GTSNPN and CDR2 SVGIG (reference sequence). CDR3 region: CAWSVSGYGYTF. CDR3 bases: TGTGCCTGGAGTGTGTCAGGGTATGGCTACACCTTC.

V gene TRBV15 combines with J gene TRBJ2-3; D unresolved. CDR3 size: 14 residues. CDR1 and CDR2 from the germline V gene are LNHNV and YYDKDF (reference sequence). V was shortened by 5 bases and J by 2 bases, with 11 bases between the two germline ends. This CDR3 is CATSYGPPTDTQYF. For the CDR3, the DNA is TGTGCCACCAGCTACGGACCCCCCACAGATACGCAGTATTTT.

This clonotype was detected only a few times. The chain links TRBV12-3 or TRBV12-4 to TRBJ2-3; TRBD2 matches 13 bases. V shed 6 bases, J shed 5 bases, and the junction held 2 bases outside the gene matches. The CDR3 contains 14 residues. Here the CDR3 DNA reads TGTGCCAGCAGACTAGCGGGAGGGGGAGATACGCAGTATTTT. It codes for CASRLAGGGDTQYF.

The chain joins TRBV12-3 or TRBV12-4 to TRBJ2-7; the D gene is possibly TRBD1 (6 bases). V lost 2 bases, J lost 7 bases, and 15 bases lay in between. This CDR3 is built from 14 residues. The CDR3 here is CASSLLGHGYEQYF. The CDR3 DNA follows: TGTGCCAGCAGTTTACTGGGACATGGTTATGAGCAGTACTTC.

On this clonotype: At one end the junction does not follow the germline gene, possibly because of a read error. The chain is built from TRBV5-1 and TRBJ1-1, with D unresolved. The length of the CDR3 is 13 residues. The V gene's germline CDR1 is SGHRS and CDR2 YFSETQ. CDR3 amino acids: CASSWEGNTEAFF. The CDR3 DNA sequence: TGTGCCAGCAGCTGGGAGGGGAACACTGAAGCTTTCTTT.

This clonotype showed up just a few times. V and J are TRBV12-3 or TRBV12-4 and TRBJ2-3; the match to TRBD2 covers 8 bases. The CDR3 contains 14 residues. The V and J ends lost 3 bases and 5 bases, in that order; junction bases with no gene match: 4. CDR3 DNA sequence: TGTGCCAGCAGTTTCGCGGGAGGCCTAGATACGCAGTATTTT. It yields the protein CASSFAGGLDTQYF.

The chain joins TRBV20-1 to TRBJ1-5; no firm D call. V lost 6 bases, J lost 4 bases, and 13 bases lay in between. The germline CDR1 and CDR2 sequences are DFQATT and SNEGSKA (reference sequence). CDR3 length: 13 residues. In nucleotides, the CDR3 is TGCAGTGCCACGGGGAGTCCGAATCAGCCCCAGCATTTT. It is translated as CSATGSPNQPQHF.